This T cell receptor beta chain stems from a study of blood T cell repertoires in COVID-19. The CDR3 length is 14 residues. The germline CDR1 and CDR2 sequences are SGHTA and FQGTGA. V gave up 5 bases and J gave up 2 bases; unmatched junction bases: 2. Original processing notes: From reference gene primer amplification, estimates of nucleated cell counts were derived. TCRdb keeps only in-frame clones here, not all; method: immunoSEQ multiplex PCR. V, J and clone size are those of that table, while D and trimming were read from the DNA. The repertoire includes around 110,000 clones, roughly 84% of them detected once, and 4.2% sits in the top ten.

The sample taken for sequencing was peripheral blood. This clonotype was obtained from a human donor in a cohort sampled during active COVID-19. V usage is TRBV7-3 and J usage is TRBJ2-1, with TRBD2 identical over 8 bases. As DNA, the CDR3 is TGTGCCAGCAGCCGGGAGGGCGCCTACAATGAGCAGTTCTTC. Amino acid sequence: CASSREGAYNEQFF.